This record covers a single TCR beta chain. In the study's own analysis: Nucleated cell counts were estimated from reference gene primer amplification. Assay: immunoSEQ multiplex PCR; the TCRdb copy retains only in-frame clones and omits some. The V and J calls and clone size were taken over from that table, and D and trimming were inferred from the DNA. The table lists over 60,000 clones, 90% of them singletons, with around a sixth in the top ten. Germline V gene data show CDR1 as MGHDK and CDR2 as SYGVNS. There are 14 residues in the CDR3. Trimming removed 5 bases from V and 10 bases from J, with 20 bases in between. This specimen belongs to a study of blood T cell repertoires in COVID-19. Study-level background: The analysed material was cDNA or gDNA that came from T cells, B-cell-depleted T cells, or PBMCs.

What was sequenced was peripheral blood. The sequence came from a woman older than 75 with active or convalescent COVID-19. This sequence joins TRBV25-1 and TRBJ1-1; D call uncertain. CDR3 sequence (DNA): TGTGCCAGCAGTAGCCCTCGGGAGGCGCGTGGAGCTTTCTTT. Its protein is CASSSPREARGAFF.